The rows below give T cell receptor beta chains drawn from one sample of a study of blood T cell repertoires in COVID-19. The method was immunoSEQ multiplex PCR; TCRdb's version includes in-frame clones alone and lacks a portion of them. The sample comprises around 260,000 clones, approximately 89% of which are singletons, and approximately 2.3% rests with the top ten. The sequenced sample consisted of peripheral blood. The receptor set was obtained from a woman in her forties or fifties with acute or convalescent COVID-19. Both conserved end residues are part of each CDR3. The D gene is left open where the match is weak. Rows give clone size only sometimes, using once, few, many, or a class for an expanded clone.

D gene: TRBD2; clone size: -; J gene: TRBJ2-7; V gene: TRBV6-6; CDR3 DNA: TGTGCCAGCAATCGGGACTACTACGAGCAGTACTTC; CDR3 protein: CASNRDYYEQYF
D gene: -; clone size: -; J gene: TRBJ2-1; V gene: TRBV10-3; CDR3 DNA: TGTGCCATCCGCAGGGAAACGGGCAATGAGCAGTTCTTC; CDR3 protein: CAIRRETGNEQFF
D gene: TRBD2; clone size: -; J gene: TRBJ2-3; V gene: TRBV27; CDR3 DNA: TGTGCCAGCAGTACTAGTGGGCTCGGGACTAGCGGGAGGACCACAGATACGCAGTATTTT; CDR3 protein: CASSTSGLGTSGRTTDTQYF
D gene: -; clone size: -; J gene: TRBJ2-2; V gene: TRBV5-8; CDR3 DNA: TGTGCCAGCAGGCGACTCGTTGCCGGGGAGCTGTTTTTT; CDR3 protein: CASRRLVAGELFF
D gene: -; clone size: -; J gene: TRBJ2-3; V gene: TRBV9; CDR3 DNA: TGTGCCAGCAGCGTAGAACTAGTGGGTCCAGATACGCAGTATTTT; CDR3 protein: CASSVELVGPDTQYF
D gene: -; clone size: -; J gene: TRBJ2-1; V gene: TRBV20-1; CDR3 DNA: TGCAGTGCTAGCCTGGGGACAGAGCAGTTCTTC; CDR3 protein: CSASLGTEQFF
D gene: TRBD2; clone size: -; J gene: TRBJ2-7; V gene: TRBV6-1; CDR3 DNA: TGTGCCAGCAGTCAAGCGGGAGGCAACCTCTACGAGCAGTACTTC; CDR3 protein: CASSQAGGNLYEQYF
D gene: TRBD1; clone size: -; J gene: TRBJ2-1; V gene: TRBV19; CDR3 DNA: TGTGCCACCTCACAGGGGGCAAACAATGAGCAGTTCTTC; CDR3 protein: CATSQGANNEQFF
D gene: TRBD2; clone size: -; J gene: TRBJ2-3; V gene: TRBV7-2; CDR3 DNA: TGTGCCAGCAGCTTAGCCGGCCTAGCGGGAGGCGGAGATACGCAGTATTTT; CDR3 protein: CASSLAGLAGGGDTQYF
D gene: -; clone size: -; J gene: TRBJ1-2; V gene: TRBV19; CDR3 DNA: TGTGCCAGTAGTACGACAGCATCCTTTAACTATGGCTACACCTTC; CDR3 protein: CASSTTASFNYGYTF
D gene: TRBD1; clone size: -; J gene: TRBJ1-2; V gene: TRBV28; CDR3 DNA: TGTGCCAGCAGCCCCACGGGGACAGGGGGTCGCTATGGCTACACCTTC; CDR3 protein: CASSPTGTGGRYGYTF
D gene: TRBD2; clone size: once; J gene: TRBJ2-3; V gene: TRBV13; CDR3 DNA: TGTGCCAGCAGCCCAAGGGGAGGGTGGGGACGCGCAGATACGCAGTATTTT; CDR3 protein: CASSPRGGWGRADTQYF
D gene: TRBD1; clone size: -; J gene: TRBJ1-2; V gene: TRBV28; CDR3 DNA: TGTGCCAGCATCACGAGGACAGGGCCCTATGGCTACACCTTC; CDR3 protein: CASITRTGPYGYTF
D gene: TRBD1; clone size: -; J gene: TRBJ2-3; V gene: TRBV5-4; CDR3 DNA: TGTGCCAGCAGCACACCGGGACAGGGCACAGATACGCAGTATTTT; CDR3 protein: CASSTPGQGTDTQYF
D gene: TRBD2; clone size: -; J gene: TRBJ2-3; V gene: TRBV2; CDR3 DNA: TGTGCCAGCGGGACTAGCGGGGCGACAGATACGCAGTATTTT; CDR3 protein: CASGTSGATDTQYF
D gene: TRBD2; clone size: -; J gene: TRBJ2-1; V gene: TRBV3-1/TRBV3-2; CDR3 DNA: TGTGCCAGCAGCCAAGATGGTAGACTAGCGGTTCAGAATGAGCAGTTCTTC; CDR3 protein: CASSQDGRLAVQNEQFF
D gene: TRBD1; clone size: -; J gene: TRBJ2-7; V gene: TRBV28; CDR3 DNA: TGTGCCAGCAGTCCCTACCCCCGGGACAGGGGTAACGAGCAGTACTTC; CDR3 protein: CASSPYPRDRGNEQYF
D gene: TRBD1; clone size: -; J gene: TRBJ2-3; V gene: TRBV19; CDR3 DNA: TGTGCCAGTAGTCGCCCGACAGGGGGCGAATATACGCAGTATTTT; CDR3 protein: CASSRPTGGEYTQYF
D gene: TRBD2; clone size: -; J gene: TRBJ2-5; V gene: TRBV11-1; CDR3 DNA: TGTGCCAGCTTATCCCCGACTAGCGGCCAAGAGACCCAGTACTTC; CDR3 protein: CASLSPTSGQETQYF
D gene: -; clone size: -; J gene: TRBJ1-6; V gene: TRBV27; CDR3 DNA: TGTGCCAGCAGTTTAGAGTCCTACAATTCACCCCTCCACTTT; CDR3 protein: CASSLESYNSPLHF
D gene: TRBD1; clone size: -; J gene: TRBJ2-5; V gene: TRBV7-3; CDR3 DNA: TGTGCCAGCAGCCCCGGACAGGGGCAAGAGACCCAGTACTTC; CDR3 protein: CASSPGQGQETQYF
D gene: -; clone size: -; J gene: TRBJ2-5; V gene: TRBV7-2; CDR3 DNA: TGTGCCAGCAGCTCGCAAGAGACCCAGTACTTC; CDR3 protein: CASSSQETQYF
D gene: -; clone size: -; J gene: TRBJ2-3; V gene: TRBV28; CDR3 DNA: TGTGCCAGCAGTTTTCCGAGCACAGATACGCAGTATTTT; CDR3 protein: CASSFPSTDTQYF
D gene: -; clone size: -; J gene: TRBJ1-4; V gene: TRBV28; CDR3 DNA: TGTGCCAGCAGTTTAGTTGGGGGGGCGGAGGAAAAACTGTTTTTT; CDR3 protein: CASSLVGGAEEKLFF
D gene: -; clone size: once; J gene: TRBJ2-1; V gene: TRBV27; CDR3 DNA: TGTGCCAGCACCCCCGTAACAGTCCTCTCCTACAATGAGCAGTTCTTC; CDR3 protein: CASTPVTVLSYNEQFF
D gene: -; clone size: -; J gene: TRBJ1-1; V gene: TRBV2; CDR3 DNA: TGTGCCAGCAGTGTACAGCTGAACACTGAAGCTTTCTTT; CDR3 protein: CASSVQLNTEAFF
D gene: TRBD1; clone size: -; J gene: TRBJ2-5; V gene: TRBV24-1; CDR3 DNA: TGTGCCACCAGCCTCGGGGGACAGGGGACCCAGTACTTC; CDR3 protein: CATSLGGQGTQYF
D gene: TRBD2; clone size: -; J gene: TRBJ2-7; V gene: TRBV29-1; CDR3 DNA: TGCAGCGTTGTTTGGGGACTAGCGGGAGTTGACGAGCAGTACTTC; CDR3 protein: CSVVWGLAGVDEQYF
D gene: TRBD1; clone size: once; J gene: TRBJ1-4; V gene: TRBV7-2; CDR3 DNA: TGTGCCAGCAGCTCAAGACAGGGTACGCGGGTCGGGGAAAAACTGTTTTTT; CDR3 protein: CASSSRQGTRVGEKLFF
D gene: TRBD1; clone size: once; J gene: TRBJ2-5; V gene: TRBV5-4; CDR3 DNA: TGTGCCAGCAGTCAAAAGGTGGGGGACAGGGGGCTTGAGACCCAGTACTTC; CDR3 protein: CASSQKVGDRGLETQYF
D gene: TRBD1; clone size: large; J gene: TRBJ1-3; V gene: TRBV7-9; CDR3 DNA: TGTGCCAGCAGCGAACAGGGGCCGAACACCATATATTTT; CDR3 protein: CASSEQGPNTIYF
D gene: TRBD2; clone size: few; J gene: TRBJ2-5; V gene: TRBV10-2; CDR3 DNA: TGCGCCAGCAGAAGAACGACTAGCGGGAGTTTCGAGACCCAGTACTTC; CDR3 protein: CASRRTTSGSFETQYF
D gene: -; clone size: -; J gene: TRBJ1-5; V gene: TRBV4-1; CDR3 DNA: TGCGCCAGCAGCCAAACGGGAGCGAAGGGGCAGCCCCAGCATTTT; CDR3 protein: CASSQTGAKGQPQHF
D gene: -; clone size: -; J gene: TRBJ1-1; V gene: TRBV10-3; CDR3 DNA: TGTGCCATCTCTTTCGACAGGCGAGAGTCTGAAGCTTTCTTT; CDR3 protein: CAISFDRRESEAFF